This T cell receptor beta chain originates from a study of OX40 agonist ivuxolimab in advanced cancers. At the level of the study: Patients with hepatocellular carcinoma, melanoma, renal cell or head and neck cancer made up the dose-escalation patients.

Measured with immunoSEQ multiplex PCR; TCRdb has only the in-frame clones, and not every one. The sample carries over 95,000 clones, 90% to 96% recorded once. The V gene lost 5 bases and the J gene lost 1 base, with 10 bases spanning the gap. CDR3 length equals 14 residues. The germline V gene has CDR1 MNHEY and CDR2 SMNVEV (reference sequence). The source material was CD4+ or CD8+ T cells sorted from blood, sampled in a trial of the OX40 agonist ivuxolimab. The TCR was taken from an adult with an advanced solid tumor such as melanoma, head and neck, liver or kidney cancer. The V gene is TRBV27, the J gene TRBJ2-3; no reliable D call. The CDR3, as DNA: TGTGCCAGCAGTCCTATTTGGGGCACAGATACGCAGTATTTT. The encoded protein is CASSPIWGTDTQYF.